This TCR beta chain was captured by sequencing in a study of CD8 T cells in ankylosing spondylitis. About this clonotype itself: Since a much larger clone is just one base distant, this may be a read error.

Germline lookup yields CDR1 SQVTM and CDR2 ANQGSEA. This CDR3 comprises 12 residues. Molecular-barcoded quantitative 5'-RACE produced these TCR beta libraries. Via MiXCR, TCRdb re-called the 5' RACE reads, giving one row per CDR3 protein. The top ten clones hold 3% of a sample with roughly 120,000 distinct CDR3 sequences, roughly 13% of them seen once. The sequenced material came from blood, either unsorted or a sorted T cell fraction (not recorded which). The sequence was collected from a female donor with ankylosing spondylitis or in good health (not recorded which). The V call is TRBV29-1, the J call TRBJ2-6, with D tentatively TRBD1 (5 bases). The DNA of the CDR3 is TGCAGCGTTGTATCTGGGGCCAACGGCCTGACTTTC. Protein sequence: CSVVSGANGLTF.